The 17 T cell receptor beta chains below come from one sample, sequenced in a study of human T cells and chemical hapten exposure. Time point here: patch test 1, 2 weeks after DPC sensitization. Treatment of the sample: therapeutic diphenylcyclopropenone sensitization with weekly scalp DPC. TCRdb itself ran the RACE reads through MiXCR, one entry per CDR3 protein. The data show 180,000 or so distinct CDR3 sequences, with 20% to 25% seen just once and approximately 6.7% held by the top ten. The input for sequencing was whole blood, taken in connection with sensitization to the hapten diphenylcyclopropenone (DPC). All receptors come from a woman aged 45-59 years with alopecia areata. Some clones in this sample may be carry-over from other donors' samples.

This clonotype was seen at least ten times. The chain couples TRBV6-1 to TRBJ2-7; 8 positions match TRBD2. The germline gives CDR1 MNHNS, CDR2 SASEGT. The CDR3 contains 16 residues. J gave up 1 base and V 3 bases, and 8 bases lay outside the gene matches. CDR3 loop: CASSDPRLASSYEQYF. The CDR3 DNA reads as TGTGCCAGCAGTGATCCCCGACTAGCGTCATCCTACGAGCAGTACTTC.

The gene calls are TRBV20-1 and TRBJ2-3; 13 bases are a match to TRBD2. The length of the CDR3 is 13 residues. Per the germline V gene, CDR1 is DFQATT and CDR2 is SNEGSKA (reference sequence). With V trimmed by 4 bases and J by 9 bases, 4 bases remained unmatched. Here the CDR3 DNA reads TGCAGTGCTACTGGACTAGCGGGAGTCACGCAGTATTTT. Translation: CSATGLAGVTQYF.

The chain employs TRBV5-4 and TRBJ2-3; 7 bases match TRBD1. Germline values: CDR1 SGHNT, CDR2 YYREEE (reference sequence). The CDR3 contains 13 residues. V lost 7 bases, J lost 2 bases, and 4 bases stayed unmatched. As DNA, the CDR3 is TGTGCCAGCGTGGACAGGATCACAGATACGCAGTATTTT. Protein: CASVDRITDTQYF.

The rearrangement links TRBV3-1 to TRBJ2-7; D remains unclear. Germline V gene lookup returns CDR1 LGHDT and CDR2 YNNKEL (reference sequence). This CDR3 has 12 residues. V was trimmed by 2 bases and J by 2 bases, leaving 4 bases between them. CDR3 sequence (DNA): TGTGCCAGCAGCCAATCCGCCTACGAGCAGTACTTC. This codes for CASSQSAYEQYF.

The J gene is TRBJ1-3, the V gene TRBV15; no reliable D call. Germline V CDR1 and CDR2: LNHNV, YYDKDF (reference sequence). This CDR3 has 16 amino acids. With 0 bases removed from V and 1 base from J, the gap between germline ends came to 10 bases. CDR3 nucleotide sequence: TGTGCCACCAGCAGAGACCGGGGAGCTTCTGGAAACACCATATATTTT. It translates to CATSRDRGASGNTIYF.

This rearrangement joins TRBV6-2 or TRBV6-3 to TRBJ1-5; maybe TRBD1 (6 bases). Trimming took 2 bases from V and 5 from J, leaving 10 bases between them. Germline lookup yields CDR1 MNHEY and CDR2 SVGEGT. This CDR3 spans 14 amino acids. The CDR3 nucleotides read TGTGCCAGCAGTTACGTGGGGGCCCATCAGCCCCAGCATTTT. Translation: CASSYVGAHQPQHF.

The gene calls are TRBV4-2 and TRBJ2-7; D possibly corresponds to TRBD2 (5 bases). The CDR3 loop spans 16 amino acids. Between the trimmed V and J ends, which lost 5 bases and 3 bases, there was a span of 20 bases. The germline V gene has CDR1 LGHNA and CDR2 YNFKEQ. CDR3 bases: TGTGCCAGCAGCATGAACCCGTTGTTGGGGAGCTACGAGCAGTACTTC. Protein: CASSMNPLLGSYEQYF.

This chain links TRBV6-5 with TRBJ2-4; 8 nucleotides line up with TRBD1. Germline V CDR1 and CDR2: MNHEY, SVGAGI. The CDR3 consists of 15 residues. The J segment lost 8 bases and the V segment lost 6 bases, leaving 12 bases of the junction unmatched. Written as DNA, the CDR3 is TGTGCCAGCAGCAACCGGGGGACAGGTCCGGACATTCAGTACTTC. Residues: CASSNRGTGPDIQYF.

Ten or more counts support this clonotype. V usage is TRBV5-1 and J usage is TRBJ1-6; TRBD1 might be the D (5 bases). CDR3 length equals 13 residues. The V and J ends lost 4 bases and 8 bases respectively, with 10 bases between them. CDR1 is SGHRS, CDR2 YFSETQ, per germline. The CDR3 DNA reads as TGCGCCAGCAGCCCCCTAGGGGATTCACCCCTCCACTTT. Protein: CASSPLGDSPLHF. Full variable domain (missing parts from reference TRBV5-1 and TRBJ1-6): KAGVTQTPRYLIKTRGQQVTLSCSPISGHRSVSWYQQTPGQGLQFLFEYFSETQRNKGNFPGRFSGRQFSNSRSEMNVSTLELGDSALYLCASSPLGDSPLHFGNGTRLTVT.

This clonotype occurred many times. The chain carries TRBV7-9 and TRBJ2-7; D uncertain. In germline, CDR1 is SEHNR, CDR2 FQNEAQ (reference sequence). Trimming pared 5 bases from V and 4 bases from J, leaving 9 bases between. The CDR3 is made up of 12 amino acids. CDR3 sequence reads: CASSQSGYEQYF. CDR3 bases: TGTGCCAGCAGCCAAAGTGGGTACGAGCAGTACTTC.

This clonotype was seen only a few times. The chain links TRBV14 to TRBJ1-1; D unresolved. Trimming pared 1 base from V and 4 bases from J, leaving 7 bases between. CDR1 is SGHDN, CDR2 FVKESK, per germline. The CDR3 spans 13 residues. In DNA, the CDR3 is TGTGCCAGCAGCCAAGTTGGAGGCACTGAAGCTTTCTTT. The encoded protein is CASSQVGGTEAFF. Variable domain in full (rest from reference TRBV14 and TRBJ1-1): EAGVTQFPSHSVIEKGQTVTLRCDPISGHDNLYWYRRVMGKEIKFLLHFVKESKQDESGMPNNRFLAERTGGTYSTLKVQPAELEDSGVYFCASSQVGGTEAFFGQGTRLTVV.

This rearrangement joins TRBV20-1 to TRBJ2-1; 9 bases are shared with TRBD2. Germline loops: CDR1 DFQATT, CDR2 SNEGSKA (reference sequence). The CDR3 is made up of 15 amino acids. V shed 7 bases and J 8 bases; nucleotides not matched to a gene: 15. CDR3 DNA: TGCAGTGTGGCTTTTAGGCGGGAGGGCCCGGATGAGCAGTTCTTC. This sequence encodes CSVAFRREGPDEQFF.

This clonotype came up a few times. The CDR3, as DNA: TGTGCCAGCAGCTTCCAAAGACTAGAGAATACGCAGTATTTT. Its protein is CASSFQRLENTQYF. The chain couples TRBV11-3 to TRBJ2-3, with D tentatively TRBD2 (6 bases). V lost 3 bases to trimming and J lost 7 bases, with 14 bases between them. Germline V gene data show CDR1 as SGHNT and CDR2 as YENEEA. The CDR3 is 14 residues long.

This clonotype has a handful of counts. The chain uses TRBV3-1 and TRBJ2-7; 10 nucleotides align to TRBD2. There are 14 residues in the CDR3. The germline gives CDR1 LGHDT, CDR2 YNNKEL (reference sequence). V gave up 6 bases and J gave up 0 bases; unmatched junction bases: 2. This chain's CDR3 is CASRPSGSSYEQYF. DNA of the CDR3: TGTGCCAGCAGGCCTAGCGGGAGCTCCTACGAGCAGTACTTC.

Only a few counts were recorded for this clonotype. The CDR3 DNA is TGTGCCAGCTCACCTCGTACGGGGGCCGGGGACACTGAAGCTTTCTTT. It codes for CASSPRTGAGDTEAFF. The rearrangement uses TRBV18 and TRBJ1-1; D is possibly TRBD1 (6 bases). V dropped 3 bases and J dropped 3 bases, with 17 bases sitting between them. The length of the CDR3 is 16 residues. From germline, CDR1 is KGHSH and CDR2 LQKENI.

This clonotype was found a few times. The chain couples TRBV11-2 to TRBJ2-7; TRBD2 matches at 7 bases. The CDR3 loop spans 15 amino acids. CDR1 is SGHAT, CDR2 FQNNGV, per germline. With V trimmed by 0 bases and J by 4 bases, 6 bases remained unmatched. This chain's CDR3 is CASSLDQSGKYEQYF. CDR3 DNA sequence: TGTGCCAGCAGCTTAGATCAGAGCGGGAAGTACGAGCAGTACTTC.

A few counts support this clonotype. The CDR3 here is CASGWTSGSQDTQYF. In nucleotides, the CDR3 is TGTGCCAGCGGATGGACTAGCGGGAGTCAAGATACGCAGTATTTT. The chain combines TRBV6-5 with TRBJ2-3; 13 nucleotides match TRBD2. The CDR3 has 15 amino acids. Trimming removed 8 bases from V and 5 bases from J; junction bases left unmatched: 7. The germline gives CDR1 MNHEY, CDR2 SVGAGI.